A selection of T cell receptor beta chains follows, all from one sample in a study of OX40 agonist ivuxolimab in advanced cancers. Sequencing was performed with immunoSEQ multiplex PCR; in TCRdb, only in-frame clones are kept and a portion is missing. This table has around 68,000 clones, more than 85% appearing once. Sequencing was performed on CD4+ or CD8+ T cells sorted from blood, taken in a trial of the OX40 agonist ivuxolimab. The receptors come from an adult with an advanced solid tumor such as melanoma, head and neck, liver or kidney cancer. Both conserved end residues are part of each CDR3. The D gene is left open where the match is weak. Some rows have no size entry. The others give once, few or many, or a class for an expanded clone.

CDR3: CASSAPQTTALMRGTQYF
DNA: TGTGCCAGCAGCGCACCTCAGACAACCGCCCTGATGAGGGGTACGCAGTATTTT
V: TRBV9
J: TRBJ2-3
D: .
size: .

CDR3: CAISEGGYGYTF
DNA: TGTGCCATCAGTGAGGGGGGTTATGGCTACACCTTC
V: TRBV10-3
J: TRBJ1-2
D: .
size: .

CDR3: CSADMNTEAFF
DNA: TGCAGTGCTGATATGAACACTGAAGCTTTCTTT
V: TRBV20-1
J: TRBJ1-1
D: .
size: .

CDR3: CASSYSRTGAGNTIYF
DNA: TGTGCCAGCAGTTACTCCCGGACAGGGGCTGGAAACACCATATATTTT
V: TRBV6-5
J: TRBJ1-3
D: TRBD1
size: .

CDR3: CASSTSVGVEEKLFF
DNA: TGCGCCAGCAGCACCTCTGTGGGAGTGGAGGAAAAACTGTTTTTT
V: TRBV5-1
J: TRBJ1-4
D: .
size: .

CDR3: CASSEEGGNQPQHF
DNA: TGTGCCAGCAGTGAAGAAGGGGGCAATCAGCCCCAGCATTTT
V: TRBV2
J: TRBJ1-5
D: .
size: .

CDR3: CASSESFSTEAFF
DNA: TGCGCCAGCAGTGAGTCGTTTTCCACTGAAGCTTTCTTT
V: TRBV10-2
J: TRBJ1-1
D: .
size: few

CDR3: CASSLGLGRLNTEAFF
DNA: TGTGCCAGCAGCTTAGGCCTGGGACGGCTGAACACTGAAGCTTTCTTT
V: TRBV13
J: TRBJ1-1
D: .
size: .

CDR3: CASSPRGTGGGNTIYF
DNA: TGTGCCAGCAGCCCGCGCGGGACAGGAGGTGGAAACACCATATATTTT
V: TRBV11-3
J: TRBJ1-3
D: TRBD1
size: .

CDR3: CASSFHGYEQYF
DNA: TGTGCCAGCAGCTTTCACGGCTACGAGCAGTACTTC
V: TRBV5-5
J: TRBJ2-7
D: .
size: .

CDR3: CASSLAGTGGTEAFF
DNA: TGTGCCAGCAGCTTAGCCGGGACAGGGGGCACTGAAGCTTTCTTT
V: TRBV13
J: TRBJ1-1
D: TRBD1
size: once

CDR3: CASSHRDRGTRETQYF
DNA: TGTGCCAGCAGTCACCGGGACAGGGGGACGCGGGAGACCCAGTACTTC
V: TRBV6-9
J: TRBJ2-5
D: TRBD1
size: once

CDR3: CASSERAGSGYTF
DNA: TGTGCCAGCAGTGAAAGGGCAGGGAGTGGCTACACCTTC
V: TRBV6-1
J: TRBJ1-2
D: .
size: .

CDR3: CASSPPTGVAEAFF
DNA: TGTGCCAGCTCACCACCGACAGGGGTGGCTGAAGCTTTCTTT
V: TRBV18
J: TRBJ1-1
D: TRBD1
size: .

CDR3: CASGQGWNQPQHF
DNA: TGTGCCAGCGGACAGGGGTGGAATCAGCCCCAGCATTTT
V: TRBV7-2
J: TRBJ1-5
D: TRBD1
size: .

CDR3: CASSAQYWDTEAFF
DNA: TGTGCCAGCAGCGCTCAGTACTGGGACACTGAAGCTTTCTTT
V: TRBV7-9
J: TRBJ1-1
D: .
size: .

CDR3: CASSGSRESYEQYF
DNA: TGTGCCAGCAGCGGGTCACGGGAGTCCTACGAGCAGTACTTC
V: TRBV5-6
J: TRBJ2-7
D: .
size: .

CDR3: CAISPRQNNEQFF
DNA: TGTGCCATCAGTCCCAGACAAAACAATGAGCAGTTCTTC
V: TRBV10-3
J: TRBJ2-1
D: .
size: once

CDR3: CASSFGGTDTQYF
DNA: TGCGCCAGCAGCTTTGGGGGTACAGATACGCAGTATTTT
V: TRBV5-1
J: TRBJ2-3
D: .
size: .

CDR3: CASSHGQGSSYEQYF
DNA: TGTGCCAGCAGCCATGGTCAGGGGTCCTCCTACGAGCAGTACTTC
V: TRBV16
J: TRBJ2-7
D: .
size: .

CDR3: CASSLSGRASGNTIYF
DNA: TGTGCCAGCAGCTTAAGTGGACGGGCCTCTGGAAACACCATATATTTT
V: TRBV7-6
J: TRBJ1-3
D: .
size: .

CDR3: CASSAWVSQTQYF
DNA: TGTGCCAGCAGTGCTTGGGTATCGCAGACCCAGTACTTC
V: TRBV6-1
J: TRBJ2-5
D: .
size: .

CDR3: CASSRDSNQPQHF
DNA: TGTGCCAGCAGCCGGGACAGCAATCAGCCCCAGCATTTT
V: TRBV6-5
J: TRBJ1-5
D: .
size: .

CDR3: CASRLTWGDTDTQYF
DNA: TGTGCCAGCAGACTAACTTGGGGGGACACAGATACGCAGTATTTT
V: TRBV5-6
J: TRBJ2-3
D: .
size: .

CDR3: CASSRGLSSYEQYF
DNA: TGTGCCAGTAGTAGAGGACTCAGCTCCTACGAGCAGTACTTC
V: TRBV19
J: TRBJ2-7
D: .
size: .

CDR3: CASSASGTENIQYF
DNA: TGTGCCAGCAGTGCCTCCGGGACGGAAAACATTCAGTACTTC
V: TRBV6-5
J: TRBJ2-4
D: .
size: .

CDR3: CASSPFVNTEAFF
DNA: TGTGCCAGCTCACCGTTCGTGAACACTGAAGCTTTCTTT
V: TRBV18
J: TRBJ1-1
D: .
size: .

CDR3: CASSYDRRGGDTQYF
DNA: TGTGCCAGCAGTTACGATCGCCGGGGGGGAGATACGCAGTATTTT
V: TRBV6-6
J: TRBJ2-3
D: TRBD2
size: .

CDR3: CAWSVNSAQETQYF
DNA: TGTGCCTGGAGTGTAAACTCCGCCCAAGAGACCCAGTACTTC
V: TRBV30
J: TRBJ2-5
D: .
size: .

CDR3: CASSLVARGQETQYF
DNA: TGTGCCAGCAGCTTAGTGGCGCGAGGCCAAGAGACCCAGTACTTC
V: TRBV7-6
J: TRBJ2-5
D: .
size: .

CDR3: CASSPPTSGVYEQYF
DNA: TGTGCCAGCAGCCCACCGACTAGCGGGGTCTACGAGCAGTACTTC
V: TRBV7-9
J: TRBJ2-7
D: TRBD2
size: .

CDR3: CASSSGAGGPETQYF
DNA: TGTGCCAGCAGCTCAGGGGCTGGGGGCCCGGAGACCCAGTACTTC
V: TRBV7-9
J: TRBJ2-5
D: .
size: .

CDR3: CASSIGVQTQETQYF
DNA: TGCGCCAGCAGCATTGGGGTACAGACCCAAGAGACCCAGTACTTC
V: TRBV5-1
J: TRBJ2-5
D: .
size: once

CDR3: CASGPGTSGTSYEQYF
DNA: TGTGCCAGCGGACCCGGGACTAGCGGTACATCCTACGAGCAGTACTTC
V: TRBV21-1
J: TRBJ2-7
D: .
size: .

CDR3: CASSLDRERNTIYF
DNA: TGTGCCAGTAGTCTCGACAGGGAAAGAAACACCATATATTTT
V: TRBV19
J: TRBJ1-3
D: TRBD1
size: .

CDR3: CASSTTGGRDSPLHF
DNA: TGTGCCAGCAGCACTACAGGGGGCCGTGATTCACCCCTCCACTTT
V: TRBV4-2
J: TRBJ1-6
D: TRBD1
size: .

CDR3: CASSRQETQYF
DNA: TGTGCCAGCAGCCGCCAAGAGACCCAGTACTTC
V: TRBV28
J: TRBJ2-5
D: .
size: once

CDR3: CASSARTGGTDTQYF
DNA: TGTGCCAGCAGCGCCCGGACAGGGGGCACAGATACGCAGTATTTT
V: TRBV9
J: TRBJ2-3
D: TRBD1
size: .

CDR3: CASSATGSWAGDTIYF
DNA: TGTGCCAGCAGCGCAACAGGGAGTTGGGCTGGGGACACCATATATTTT
V: TRBV9
J: TRBJ1-3
D: .
size: .

CDR3: CASRYRVGYTF
DNA: TGTGCCAGCAGGTACAGGGTTGGCTACACCTTC
V: TRBV6-1
J: TRBJ1-2
D: .
size: once

CDR3: CAISWDRGANYGYTF
DNA: TGTGCCATCAGTTGGGACAGGGGAGCTAACTATGGCTACACCTTC
V: TRBV10-3
J: TRBJ1-2
D: TRBD1
size: .

CDR3: CASSATGNTGELFF
DNA: TGTGCCAGCAGCGCGACAGGAAACACCGGGGAGCTGTTTTTT
V: TRBV9
J: TRBJ2-2
D: .
size: once

CDR3: CAIRGQGVDEQYF
DNA: TGTGCCATCAGGGGACAGGGTGTCGACGAGCAGTACTTC
V: TRBV10-3
J: TRBJ2-7
D: TRBD1
size: .

CDR3: CASSPTDPLAGGYEQYF
DNA: TGTGCCAGCAGCCCAACGGATCCACTAGCGGGAGGCTACGAGCAGTACTTC
V: TRBV7-9
J: TRBJ2-7
D: TRBD2
size: .

CDR3: CASSPPDPGNEKLFF
DNA: TGTGCCAGCAGCCCTCCAGATCCTGGGAATGAAAAACTGTTTTTT
V: TRBV6-6
J: TRBJ1-4
D: .
size: .

CDR3: CASRRDPHSPRNEQFF
DNA: TGTGCCAGCAGACGGGACCCACACTCGCCGCGCAATGAGCAGTTCTTC
V: TRBV11-2
J: TRBJ2-1
D: .
size: .

CDR3: CASSERPAGNQPQHF
DNA: TGTGCCAGCAGCGAGAGGCCTGCTGGCAATCAGCCCCAGCATTTT
V: TRBV9
J: TRBJ1-5
D: .
size: once

CDR3: CASSRGWRYGYTF
DNA: TGTGCCAGCAGCCGAGGCTGGCGATATGGCTACACCTTC
V: TRBV14
J: TRBJ1-2
D: .
size: .

CDR3: CASSFDNTQYF
DNA: TGTGCCAGCAGCTTCGACAATACCCAGTACTTC
V: TRBV7-9
J: TRBJ2-5
D: .
size: .

CDR3: CAWSVGGQGGTEAFF
DNA: TGTGCCTGGAGTGTAGGAGGACAGGGGGGGACTGAAGCTTTCTTT
V: TRBV30
J: TRBJ1-1
D: TRBD1
size: .

CDR3: CASSLGGDGDEQYF
DNA: TGCGCCAGCAGCTTGGGGGGCGATGGGGACGAGCAGTACTTC
V: TRBV5-1
J: TRBJ2-7
D: .
size: .

CDR3: CSVEILAGGSGEQFF
DNA: TGCAGCGTTGAAATTTTAGCGGGAGGATCGGGTGAGCAGTTCTTC
V: TRBV29-1
J: TRBJ2-1
D: TRBD2
size: .

CDR3: CASSLEGPRVGTDTQYF
DNA: TGTGCCAGCAGCTTGGAGGGTCCGCGGGTGGGCACAGATACGCAGTATTTT
V: TRBV5-4
J: TRBJ2-3
D: .
size: .